This T cell receptor beta chain was sequenced during a study of neoadjuvant anti-PD-1 for oral cavity cancer. Study-level information: Around day 43, patients without progression received a fourth nivolumab dose before surgery.

Trimming cost V 6 bases and J 4 bases, with 12 bases left between them. The length of the CDR3 is 13 residues. Germline V gene data show CDR1 as LGHNT and CDR2 as FRNRAP. Time point indicated: after neoadjuvant nivolumab, at surgical resection. Sequencing used immunoSEQ multiplex PCR; TCRdb keeps in-frame clones, though not all of them. The sample lists 63,000 or so clones, about 90% occurring once. This material consisted of PBMCs, taken after nivolumab (anti-PD-1) treatment. This clonotype was sampled from a person aged 35-80 years with oral cavity squamous cell carcinoma. The rearrangement links TRBV12-5 to TRBJ1-2; D remains unclear. CDR3 in DNA: TGTGCTAGTGGCCCCGGACTGCTCTATGGCTACACCTTC. Translating it yields CASGPGLLYGYTF.